Here is one TCR beta chain with its context. The antigen is unknown. This entry is derived from a study of blood T cells in healthy people across ages. Study observations and caveats: Higher naive T cell percentage went strongly together with higher TCR beta diversity. Long-lived donors had more naive CD4+ cells and higher diversity than aged donors.

Healthy Caucasian individuals from Russia aged about 6 to 100 served as donors. The second PCR ran roughly 6 to 11 cycles with a sample-barcoded 5' primer and J-beta primers. The authors tagged each cDNA molecule using a template-switch adaptor with 12 random nucleotides. In TCRdb, the 5' RACE reads were re-called with MiXCR into one record per CDR3 protein. This table has some 730,000 distinct CDR3 sequences, about 24% appearing once. The V and J ends lost 3 bases and 7 bases, in that order; junction bases with no gene match: 10. There are 15 residues in the CDR3. Looked up from germline, CDR1 is DFQATT and CDR2 is SNEGSKA (reference sequence).

Sequencing was performed on blood. The chain has TRBV20-1 and TRBJ2-7; 12 bases match TRBD2. This sequence originates from a man between 65 and 85 years old in good health. CDR3 bases: TGCAGTGCTAGTCTGACTAGCGGGGGTGCTTTGGAGCAGTACTTC. Residues: CSASLTSGGALEQYF.